The rows below give T cell receptor beta chains drawn from one sample of a study of blood T cell repertoires in COVID-19. Method: immunoSEQ multiplex PCR; TCRdb's copy keeps in-frame clones and lacks some. The repertoire holds around 20,000 clones, with under 90% as singletons. Sequencing input: peripheral blood. These receptors all come from a human donor in a cohort sampled during active COVID-19. The CDR3 runs from the conserved cysteine through the conserved F or W. The D gene is left open where the match is weak. A clone size is listed for some rows: how often the clone was seen (once, few, many), or a class if it is expanded.

-,TRBJ2-2,-,TRBV6-4,CASSPTASGAGELFF,TGTGCCAGCAGCCCCACAGCGAGCGGCGCCGGGGAGCTGTTTTTT
-,TRBJ2-1,few,TRBV6-6,CASSYERSSYNEQFF,TGTGCCAGCAGTTACGAAAGGAGCTCCTACAATGAGCAGTTCTTC
TRBD2,TRBJ2-2,-,TRBV19,CATTGTSASGGELFF,TGTGCCACCACCGGGACTAGCGCCTCAGGCGGGGAGCTGTTTTTT
TRBD2,TRBJ2-7,-,TRBV2,CASSGIAGGPYEQYF,TGTGCCAGCAGTGGTATAGCGGGAGGGCCCTACGAGCAGTACTTC
TRBD1,TRBJ2-5,-,TRBV7-2,CASATGAQRGQTQYF,TGTGCCAGCGCCACCGGGGCCCAAAGGGGGCAGACCCAGTACTTC
TRBD2,TRBJ2-3,few,TRBV6-4,CASSQLAEPTDTQYF,TGTGCCAGCAGCCAACTAGCGGAACCCACAGATACGCAGTATTTT
TRBD2,TRBJ2-1,few,TRBV28,CASSLRRELAEQFF,TGTGCCAGCAGTTTAAGGCGGGAGTTAGCTGAGCAGTTCTTC
-,TRBJ2-1,-,TRBV6-5,CASSRAIINEQFF,TGTGCCAGCAGTCGAGCGATTATCAATGAGCAGTTCTTC
-,TRBJ1-1,few,TRBV20-1,CSAPGLTEAFF,TGCAGTGCCCCTGGACTGACTGAAGCTTTCTTT
-,TRBJ2-3,medium-sized,TRBV30,CAWSEGDPDTDTQYF,TGTGCCTGGAGTGAAGGGGATCCTGACACAGATACGCAGTATTTT
-,TRBJ1-2,-,TRBV12-1,CASIRIIQQDYGYTF,TGTGCCAGCATACGGATCATCCAACAGGACTATGGCTACACCTTC
-,TRBJ2-1,-,TRBV7-9,CASSRTSNEQFF,TGTGCCAGCAGCCGCACTAGCAATGAGCAGTTCTTC
TRBD1,TRBJ2-7,-,TRBV6-6,CASSVTGTFYEQYF,TGTGCCAGCAGCGTGACAGGGACGTTCTACGAGCAGTACTTC
TRBD2,TRBJ2-5,-,TRBV5-6,CASSIPGGEGRSGTQYF,TGTGCCAGCAGCATCCCTGGGGGGGAGGGGCGCAGTGGGACCCAGTACTTC
-,TRBJ1-4,-,TRBV5-1,CASRAGYEKLFF,TGCGCCAGCAGGGCAGGTTACGAAAAACTGTTTTTT
-,TRBJ1-3,-,TRBV28,CASSLFSVGIGNTIYF,TGTGCCAGCAGTTTATTCAGTGTGGGCATTGGAAACACCATATATTTT
-,TRBJ2-7,-,TRBV28,CASSFVASSYEQYF,TGTGCCAGCAGTTTCGTGGCCAGCTCCTACGAGCAGTACTTC
-,TRBJ2-5,-,TRBV12-3/TRBV12-4,CASSLQGLETQYF,TGTGCCAGCAGTTTACAGGGTTTGGAGACCCAGTACTTC
TRBD1,TRBJ2-7,-,TRBV25-1,CASSDVTGTGTYYEQYF,TGTGCCAGCAGTGACGTAACCGGGACAGGGACATACTACGAGCAGTACTTC
-,TRBJ2-4,-,TRBV18,CASSLSSPTGGAKNIQYF,TGTGCCAGCTCACTTTCGAGTCCGACAGGCGGAGCCAAAAACATTCAGTACTTC
-,TRBJ2-6,-,TRBV28,CASSFQGTGANVLTF,TGTGCCAGCAGTTTCCAGGGTACAGGGGCCAACGTCCTGACTTTC
-,TRBJ1-1,-,TRBV10-2,CASSQRQTKNTEAFF,TGCGCCAGCAGCCAGAGACAGACGAAGAACACTGAAGCTTTCTTT
TRBD2,TRBJ2-6,-,TRBV2,CASWREGLVGANVLTF,TGTGCCAGCTGGCGGGAGGGCCTTGTTGGGGCCAACGTCCTGACTTTC
-,TRBJ2-1,-,TRBV15,CATSREGSKAYNEQFF,TGTGCCACCAGCAGAGAGGGTAGCAAGGCCTACAATGAGCAGTTCTTC
TRBD2,TRBJ2-3,-,TRBV6-4,CASSASGSTDTQYF,TGTGCCAGCAGTGCTAGCGGGAGCACAGATACGCAGTATTTT
TRBD1,TRBJ1-1,-,TRBV4-1,CASSPPSGGRYTEAFF,TGCGCCAGCAGCCCCCCTTCAGGGGGCAGGTACACTGAAGCTTTCTTT
-,TRBJ2-1,-,TRBV3-1/TRBV3-2,CASRLRDSYNEQFF,TGTGCCAGCAGACTCCGGGACTCCTACAATGAGCAGTTCTTC
-,TRBJ1-5,few,TRBV9,CASSLQGNQPQHF,TGTGCCAGCAGCCTACAGGGAAATCAGCCCCAGCATTTT
TRBD1,TRBJ2-4,-,TRBV19,CASSIGGQGARVAKNIQYF,TGTGCCAGTAGTATAGGGGGACAGGGGGCTCGGGTAGCCAAAAACATTCAGTACTTC
TRBD1,TRBJ1-3,-,TRBV4-2,CASSQDIGTGSNTIYF,TGTGCCAGCAGCCAAGATATCGGGACAGGGTCAAACACCATATATTTT
TRBD1,TRBJ1-2,-,TRBV5-6,CASTPSGQLYGYTF,TGTGCCAGCACTCCATCGGGACAGCTCTATGGCTACACCTTC
-,TRBJ1-1,-,TRBV5-1,CASSLSEGTEAFF,TGCGCCAGCAGCTTGAGTGAGGGCACTGAAGCTTTCTTT
TRBD2,TRBJ2-3,-,TRBV5-4,CASSLGEGRGDTQYF,TGTGCCAGCAGCTTAGGGGAGGGCCGGGGAGATACGCAGTATTTT
TRBD1,TRBJ1-2,few,TRBV7-8,CASSPRTGDGYTF,TGTGCCAGCAGCCCGCGGACAGGGGATGGCTACACCTTC
-,TRBJ2-7,few,TRBV7-2,CASSQMGLSYEQYF,TGTGCCAGCAGCCAAATGGGGCTGTCCTACGAGCAGTACTTC